One sample yielded the 19 T cell receptor beta chains listed below, sequenced in a study of blood T cell repertoires in COVID-19. Sequencing used immunoSEQ multiplex PCR; TCRdb keeps in-frame clones, though not all of them. Among about 310,000 clones listed, about 91% were seen once. Sample: PBMCs or T cells enriched from blood (not recorded which). The source is a woman aged 18-30 years who had recovered from COVID-19.

This clone was found once. The chain couples TRBV3-1 (or the pseudogene TRBV3-2) to TRBJ2-7; D perhaps matches TRBD2 (7 bases). CDR1 is LGHDT, CDR2 YNNKEL, per germline (reference sequence). This CDR3 is 15 amino acids long. V dropped 1 base and J dropped 6 bases, with 16 bases sitting between them. The CDR3 sequence: CASSQVTGGPSEQYF. The CDR3 coding sequence is TGTGCCAGCAGCCAAGTCACCGGGGGGCCCTCCGAGCAGTACTTC.

The chain uses TRBV4-2 and TRBJ2-6; D gene ambiguous. With 3 bases removed from V and 2 bases from J, the gap between germline ends came to 8 bases. This CDR3 has 15 amino acids. Germline V gene data show CDR1 as LGHNA and CDR2 as YNFKEQ. The CDR3 DNA reads TGTGCCAGCAGCCAGACGGGTCCTGGGGCCAACGTCCTGACTTTC. Amino acids: CASSQTGPGANVLTF.

The chain carries TRBV4-3 and TRBJ2-7, with 7 nucleotides matching TRBD1. The germline gives CDR1 LGHNA, CDR2 YSLEER. The CDR3 spans 14 residues. The ends lost 4 bases at V and 0 bases at J; junction bases unmatched: 3. CDR3 nucleotides: TGCGCCAGCAGCCCAGGGGGAAGCTCCTACGAGCAGTACTTC. Residues: CASSPGGSSYEQYF.

This chain links TRBV9 with TRBJ2-5, with D possibly being TRBD2 (5 bases). Trimming shortened V by 3 bases and J by 4 bases, and 16 bases separated the two germline ends. CDR1 and CDR2 (germline): SGDLS, YYNGEE. CDR3 length: 15 amino acids. Here the CDR3 reads CASSAFGVGGETQYF. The CDR3 bases are TGTGCCAGCAGCGCGTTCGGGGTTGGCGGAGAGACCCAGTACTTC.

The chain combines TRBV28 with TRBJ1-4; 8 bases map to TRBD1. Germline CDR1 MDHEN, CDR2 SYDVKM. Germline trimming cut 6 bases from V and 10 bases from J; bases unmatched to any gene: 10. The CDR3 has 14 residues. The CDR3: CASRGGTGRVKLFF. CDR3 bases: TGTGCCAGCAGGGGAGGGACAGGCCGTGTAAAACTGTTTTTT.

The V and J genes are TRBV3-1 (or the pseudogene TRBV3-2) and TRBJ1-3; 7 nucleotides match TRBD1. This CDR3 comprises 15 residues. Germline V CDR1 and CDR2: LGHDT, YNNKEL (reference sequence). V shed 0 bases, J shed 7 bases, and the junction held 6 bases outside the gene matches. CDR3 amino acids: CASSQDYAGGNTIYF. As DNA, the CDR3 is TGTGCCAGCAGCCAAGATTATGCAGGGGGGAACACCATATATTTT.

The chain couples TRBV7-9 to TRBJ2-5; 12 nucleotides agree with TRBD2. The germline gives CDR1 SEHNR, CDR2 FQNEAQ (reference sequence). Unmatched junction bases numbered 10, after V lost 7 bases and J lost 10 bases. The CDR3 sequence is 14 residues long. CDR3 sequence: CASTLAGGATDQYF. CDR3 DNA sequence: TGTGCCAGCACACTAGCGGGGGGCGCCACGGACCAGTACTTC.

This rearrangement joins TRBV5-1 to TRBJ1-1; D is unresolved. This CDR3 comprises 17 residues. Germline-derived CDR1 and CDR2 are SGHRS and YFSETQ. V shed 0 bases and J shed 0 bases, with 15 bases lying between them. CDR3 DNA sequence: TGCGCCAGCAGCTTGGGCGTACTACCGTACATGAACACTGAAGCTTTCTTT. Translating it yields CASSLGVLPYMNTEAFF.

V usage is TRBV19 and J usage is TRBJ2-5; 8 positions agree with TRBD2. V shed 6 bases and J 4 bases; nucleotides not matched to a gene: 7. CDR3 length: 14 amino acids. Germline CDR1 and CDR2: LNHDA and SQIVND (reference sequence). Written as DNA, the CDR3 is TGTGCCAGTAGAACGGGAGGGCCTGCAGAGACCCAGTACTTC. This encodes CASRTGGPAETQYF.

V gene TRBV28 combines with J gene TRBJ2-5; 9 bases are a match to TRBD2. This CDR3 is 14 amino acids long. Per germline, CDR1 MDHEN and CDR2 SYDVKM. DNA for the CDR3: TGTGCGGCCAAGGGGCGGGGGGGCAAAGAGACCCAGTACTTC. Its translation: CAAKGRGGKETQYF.

The J gene is TRBJ1-1, the V gene TRBV2; 9 nucleotides align to TRBD1. Germline V gene data show CDR1 as SNHLY and CDR2 as FYNNEI. The CDR3 totals 13 residues. J was trimmed by 10 bases and V by 3 bases; bases with no gene match: 6. Here the CDR3 reads CASSDMRQGGAFF. The DNA for the CDR3 is TGTGCCAGCAGTGATATGAGACAGGGGGGAGCTTTCTTT.

The J gene is TRBJ1-6, the V gene TRBV7-3; D perhaps matches TRBD1 (6 bases). Germline V gives CDR1 SGHTA, CDR2 FQGTGA. The CDR3 extends over 14 amino acids. V was shortened by 4 bases and J by 9 bases, with 13 bases between the two germline ends. CDR3 residues: CASSSTPGVSPLHF. DNA for the CDR3: TGTGCCAGCAGCTCGACCCCAGGGGTTTCACCCCTCCACTTT. Filled out from reference TRBV7-3 and TRBJ1-6, the complete variable domain reads GAGVSQTPSNKVTEKGKYVELRCDPISGHTALYWYRQSLGQGPEFLIYFQGTGAADDSGLPNDRFFAVRPEGSVSTLKIQRTERGDSAVYLCASSSTPGVSPLHFGNGTRLTVT.

This chain links TRBV25-1 with TRBJ2-7, with D perhaps matching TRBD1 (5 bases). Germline CDR1 and CDR2: MGHDK and SYGVNS. This CDR3 comprises 16 residues. Trimming stripped 6 bases from V and 4 bases from J, with 22 bases between. CDR3 in amino acids: CASSRGGRASTYEQYF. CDR3 nucleotides: TGTGCCAGCAGCCGTGGCGGCAGGGCAAGCACTTACGAGCAGTACTTC.

This sequence joins TRBV7-9 and TRBJ2-4; D possibly corresponds to TRBD1 (6 bases). The germline gives CDR1 SEHNR, CDR2 FQNEAQ (reference sequence). The CDR3 length is 19 residues. V lost 0 bases and J 0 bases, leaving 18 bases between the germline ends. CDR3 in DNA: TGTGCCAGCAGCTTAGCCGGCGGACAGACTGGAATAGCCAAAAACATTCAGTACTTC. Its protein is CASSLAGGQTGIAKNIQYF.

The chain is built from TRBV29-1 and TRBJ2-7, with TRBD1 as a possible D gene (5 bases). CDR3 length: 12 amino acids. CDR1 is SQVTM, CDR2 ANQGSEA, per germline. Between the trimmed V and J ends, which lost 6 bases and 0 bases, there was a span of 9 bases. The CDR3 sequence is CSVLTVSYEQYF. The CDR3 coding sequence is TGCAGCGTCCTGACAGTCTCCTACGAGCAGTACTTC.

V gene TRBV5-4 combines with J gene TRBJ2-4, with D possibly matching TRBD1 (6 bases). The germline CDR1 and CDR2 sequences are SGHNT and YYREEE (reference sequence). The CDR3 spans 14 residues. Trimming took off 4 bases at V and 6 bases at J, with 14 bases between the two ends. The DNA of the CDR3 is TGTGCCAGCAGCCTCCGGACAGAAGCAAACATTCAGTACTTC. Amino acids: CASSLRTEANIQYF.

V gene TRBV4-3 combines with J gene TRBJ2-1; 7 bases are shared with TRBD2. The germline V gene has CDR1 LGHNA and CDR2 YSLEER. The CDR3 consists of 14 residues. The V segment lost 4 bases and the J segment 8 bases; nucleotides outside the gene matches: 8. The CDR3 sequence is CASSPRDYGYEQFF. The CDR3 DNA reads TGCGCCAGCAGCCCCCGGGACTACGGCTATGAGCAGTTCTTC.

V and J are TRBV7-2 and TRBJ1-5; possible D gene TRBD1, 5 bases. This CDR3 has 13 residues. V was clipped by 5 bases and J by 6 bases, with 11 bases between them. Germline lookup yields CDR1 SGHTA and CDR2 FQGNSA. The CDR3 DNA reads TGTGCCAGCAGCCGATTGGGGGGTCAGCCCCAGCATTTT. Translation: CASSRLGGQPQHF.

This clone has more than one count but fewer than ten. The V gene is TRBV9, the J gene TRBJ1-1; D is possibly TRBD1 (6 bases). The CDR3 contains 17 residues. Trimming left V 7 bases short and J 3 bases short, with 25 bases between. Germline V CDR1 and CDR2: SGDLS, YYNGEE. The CDR3 is CASPVGCQGHEYTEAFF. The CDR3 DNA follows: TGTGCCAGCCCGGTTGGCTGCCAGGGACACGAGTACACTGAAGCTTTCTTT. Based on the CDR3 plus reference TRBV9 and TRBJ1-1, the full variable domain is DSGVTQTPKHLITATGQRVTLRCSPRSGDLSVYWYQQSLDQGLQFLIQYYNGEERAKGNILERFSAQQFPDLHSELNLSSLELGDSALYFCASPVGCQGHEYTEAFFGQGTRLTVV.